This T cell receptor beta chain is from a study of blood T cell repertoires in COVID-19 (dated by TCRdb to about 2020). About the full investigation: Samples from collaborators originated in the United States, Italy and Spain and spanned both the acute and convalescent phases of COVID-19. The material from the prospective study consisted of cDNA or gDNA derived from T cells, B-cell-depleted T cells, or PBMCs. Deeply sampled blood TCRbeta repertoires from subjects exposed to, actively infected with, or recovered from COVID-19 were included in the dataset. The repertoires were released in a freely available public database meant as a resource for research on the immune response to SARS-CoV-2. The samples were drawn from two sources: the first 160 participants of the ongoing ImmuneRACE study, and 1,000 to 1,500 subjects contributed by 6 global collaborators. A de-identified subject ID, COVID-19 status, age in years and sex were almost always included in the sample metadata. Where HLA class I and class II types were available, the types were taken from metadata supplied by the sample provider, not from assay-based typing.

In Seattle, one collaborating source enrolled patients while the infection was active and tracked those patients longitudinally over the course of disease. Each collaborating institution followed its own protocols to collect whole blood in K2EDTA tubes. For TCRbeta analysis, collaborators shipped samples as frozen whole blood, isolated PBMCs, or DNA extracted from either of those sample types. On this clone: Which antigen it targets is not known. No base quality values were provided; no much bigger clone lies one nucleotide off.

Study-wide conclusions, independent of this receptor: The quantity of clinical and demographic metadata differed by source and by participant and was supplied without curation.

The immunoSEQ Assay, a bias-controlled multiplex PCR, was used to amplify TCRbeta CDR3 regions from genomic DNA. The authors' analysis ran thus. The number of nucleated cells in each sample was estimated by amplification of reference gene primers within the assay. To quantify the absolute abundance of each unique TCRbeta CDR3 rearrangement, sequence reads were collapsed and filtered. For each sample, productive Simpson clonality was calculated as the square root of Simpson's diversity index over productive rearrangements. The source is immuneACCESS, and TCRdb retained only in-frame sequences with V and J called. Part of the clones is not carried over; for the studies checked, unresolved V genes explain less than half of this, and the remainder is unexplained. For V, J and clone size, that table is used; D and trimming come from the DNA. The sample profile shows approximately 150,000 clones; roughly nine tenths of them were found once. In total, the top ten clones hold about an eighth of the sample.

The CDR3 sequence holds 15 residues, the cysteine and phenylalanine included. Here the CDR3 DNA is all that survives: 45 bases in frame from base 1. Per the germline V gene, SNHLY is the CDR1 and FYNNEI is the CDR2. V is shortened by 2 bases, J by 0 bases, and the region joining them spans 10 bases. The clonotype originates from a man in his late teens or twenties with COVID-19, enrolled during active disease. Recombination connected TRBV2 to TRBJ1-1; TRBD1 could be the D gene, as 5 bases match. Input material: peripheral blood. CDR3 region: CASSEFRGMNTEAFF. The sequenced DNA: TGTGCCAGCAGTGAATTCCGGGGGATGAACACTGAAGCTTTCTTT.